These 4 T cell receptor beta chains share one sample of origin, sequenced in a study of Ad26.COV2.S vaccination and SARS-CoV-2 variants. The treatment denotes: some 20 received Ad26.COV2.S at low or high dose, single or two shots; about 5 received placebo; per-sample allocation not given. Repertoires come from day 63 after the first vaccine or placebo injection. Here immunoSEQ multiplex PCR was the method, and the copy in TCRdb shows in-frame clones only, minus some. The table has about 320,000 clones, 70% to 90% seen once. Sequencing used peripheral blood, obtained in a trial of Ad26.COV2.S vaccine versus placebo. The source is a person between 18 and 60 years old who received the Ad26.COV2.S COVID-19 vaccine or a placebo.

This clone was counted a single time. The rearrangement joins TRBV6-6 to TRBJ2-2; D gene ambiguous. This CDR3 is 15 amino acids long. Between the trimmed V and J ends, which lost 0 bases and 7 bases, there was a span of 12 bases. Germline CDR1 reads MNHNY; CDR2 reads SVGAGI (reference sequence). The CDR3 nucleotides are TGTGCCAGCAGTTACTCGAACCGAGGTAGCGGGGAGCTGTTTTTT. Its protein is CASSYSNRGSGELFF.

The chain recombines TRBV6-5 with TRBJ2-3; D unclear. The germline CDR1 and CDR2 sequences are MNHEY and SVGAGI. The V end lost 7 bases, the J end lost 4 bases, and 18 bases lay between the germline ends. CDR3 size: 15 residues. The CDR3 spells CASILVGYEADTQYF. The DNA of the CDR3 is TGTGCCAGCATCCTCGTGGGGTATGAAGCAGATACGCAGTATTTT.

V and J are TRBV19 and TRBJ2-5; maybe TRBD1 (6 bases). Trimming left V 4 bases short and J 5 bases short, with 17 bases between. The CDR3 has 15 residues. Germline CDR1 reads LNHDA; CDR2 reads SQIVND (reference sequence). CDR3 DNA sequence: TGTGCCAGTAGTAAGAACAGGGCCCCAATGGAGACCCAGTACTTC. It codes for CASSKNRAPMETQYF.

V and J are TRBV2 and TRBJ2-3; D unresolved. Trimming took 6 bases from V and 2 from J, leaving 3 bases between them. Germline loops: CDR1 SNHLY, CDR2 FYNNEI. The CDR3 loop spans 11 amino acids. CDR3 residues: CASRVTDTQYF. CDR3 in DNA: TGTGCCAGCAGGGTCACAGATACGCAGTATTTT.